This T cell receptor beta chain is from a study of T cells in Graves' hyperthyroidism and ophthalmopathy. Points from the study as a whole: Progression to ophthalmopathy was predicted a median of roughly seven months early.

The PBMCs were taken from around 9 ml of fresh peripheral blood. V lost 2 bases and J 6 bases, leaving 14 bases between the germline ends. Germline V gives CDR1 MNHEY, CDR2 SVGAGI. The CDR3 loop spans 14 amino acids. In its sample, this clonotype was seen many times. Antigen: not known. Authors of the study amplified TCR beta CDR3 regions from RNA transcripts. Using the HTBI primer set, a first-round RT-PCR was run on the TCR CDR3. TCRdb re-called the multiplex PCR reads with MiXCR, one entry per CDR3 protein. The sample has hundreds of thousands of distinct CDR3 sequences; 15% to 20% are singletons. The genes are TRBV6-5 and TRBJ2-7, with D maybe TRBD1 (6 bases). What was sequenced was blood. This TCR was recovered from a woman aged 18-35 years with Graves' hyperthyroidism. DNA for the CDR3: TGTGCCAGCAGTTACGCCAGTTTACAGGGCGAGCAGTACTTC. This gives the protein CASSYASLQGEQYF.